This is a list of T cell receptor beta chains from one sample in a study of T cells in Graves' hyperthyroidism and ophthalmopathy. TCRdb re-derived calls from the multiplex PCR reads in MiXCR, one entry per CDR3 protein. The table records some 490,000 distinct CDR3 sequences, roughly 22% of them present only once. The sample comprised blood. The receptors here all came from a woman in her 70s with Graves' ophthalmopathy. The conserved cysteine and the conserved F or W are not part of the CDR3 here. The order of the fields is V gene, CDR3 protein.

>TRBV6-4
ASSESESTEAF
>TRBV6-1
ASTNNNEQF
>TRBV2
ASSTWDRTKY
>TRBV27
ASRGGISSYEQY
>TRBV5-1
ASSPGLAGGFANIQY
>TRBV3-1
ASSPLRGTGGYT
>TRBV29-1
SVPLAGNYEQY
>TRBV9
ASSVTPGSIDTQY
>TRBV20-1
SAGLPGQGQPQH
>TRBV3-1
ASSQTGFAQPQH
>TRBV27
ASSFDSGPESPLH
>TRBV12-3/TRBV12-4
ASTPPGLANTGELF
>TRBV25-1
ASSEGLAGLYNEQF
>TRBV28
ASRDRGDRKEKLF
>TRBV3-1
ASSQGSRGKEQY
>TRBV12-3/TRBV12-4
ASSLLLSSYNEQF
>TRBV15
ATSRGPSGRGEQF
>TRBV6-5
ASSYAIFKGGQANTEAF
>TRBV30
AWSVPEGKLF
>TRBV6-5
ASSYEGNQPQH
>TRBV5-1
ASSWGQGWQETQY
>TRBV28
ASSETGNTIY
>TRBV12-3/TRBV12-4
ASVGTGDLDEQF
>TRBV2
ASRPDGSNQPQH
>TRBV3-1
ASSQVGSGLGQY
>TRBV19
ASSIGWVRGASGRDGNEQF
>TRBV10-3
AISGIQGQGYT
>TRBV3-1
ASSHWASESGEQF
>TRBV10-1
ASTPGQREYNEQF
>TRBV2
ASGDFSGNTIY
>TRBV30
AWSRGGRTEAF
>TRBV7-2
ASSLQGASSGNTIY
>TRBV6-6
ASSYSRVDQPQH
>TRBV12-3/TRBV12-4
ASRQTGTGVEQY
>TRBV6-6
ASSYLPHRYGYT
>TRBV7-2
ASNFIILGEAF
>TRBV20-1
SANRFRGSYEQY
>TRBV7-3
ASSPTEAF
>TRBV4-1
ASSQGTGLAGESEQY
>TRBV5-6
ASSGRQGISYEQY
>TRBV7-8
ASSLVMDQPQH
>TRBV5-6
ASSIAGVGTGELF
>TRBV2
ASSEARRGGQETQY
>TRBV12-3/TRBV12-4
ASSRSTGTEAF
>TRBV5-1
ASSMDRDSGYGYT
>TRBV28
ASSAGQGFRNTGELF
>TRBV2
ASTRDRGYEKLF
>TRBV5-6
ASSSSRIHSAGELF
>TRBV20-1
SANLGGVLATYEQY
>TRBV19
ASTLIHSGAGVAYNEQF